A single sample is the source of the 5 T cell receptor beta chains below, sequenced in a study of T cells in localized non-small cell lung cancer. Measured with immunoSEQ multiplex PCR; TCRdb has only the in-frame clones, and not every one. The sample lists about 1,400 clones; roughly 24% were seen once. This specimen was lung tumor tissue, taken before any cancer treatment. These receptors all stem from a male donor aged 60 or over with stage II lung adenocarcinoma.

This clone rates as large (0.1 to 1%). This chain uses TRBV9 with TRBJ1-2; 7 bases line up with TRBD1. Trimming took 5 bases from V and 4 from J; bases not matched to a gene: 20. The CDR3 sequence is 18 residues long. In germline, CDR1 is SGDLS, CDR2 YYNGEE. For the CDR3, the DNA is TGTGCCAGCAGTTCCGGGACAGCTACATCCCGAGGTACCTATGGCTACACCTTC. As protein: CASSSGTATSRGTYGYTF.

There are a few counts of this clone. The V gene is TRBV6-8, the J gene TRBJ2-2; D gene ambiguous. Germline loops: CDR1 MNHGY, CDR2 SAAAGT. The CDR3 totals 14 residues. V shed 5 bases and J shed 5 bases, with 12 bases lying between them. CDR3 in amino acids: CASSEIRTTGELFF. In DNA, the CDR3 is TGTGCCAGCAGTGAGATACGTACAACCGGGGAGCTGTTTTTT.

This clone was recorded a few times. The chain links TRBV6-1 to TRBJ2-1; the D gene is possibly TRBD2 (6 bases). The length of the CDR3 is 16 residues. Germline V gives CDR1 MNHNS, CDR2 SASEGT. The V end was cut by 0 bases, the J end by 0 bases, with 9 bases between. The CDR3 spells CASSEAHGSSYNEQFF. The CDR3 region has the DNA TGTGCCAGCAGTGAAGCGCACGGGAGCTCCTACAATGAGCAGTTCTTC.

This clone came up a few times. The chain recombines TRBV19 with TRBJ1-1; unclear D gene. V lost 5 bases to trimming and J lost 3 bases, with 13 bases between them. Germline V gives CDR1 LNHDA, CDR2 SQIVND (reference sequence). The CDR3 loop spans 14 amino acids. The CDR3 here is CASSLRAWDTEAFF. The CDR3 nucleotides are TGTGCCAGTAGTCTCCGGGCCTGGGACACTGAAGCTTTCTTT.

The CDR3 loop reads CASSRLAGAGELFF. CDR3 DNA sequence: TGTGCCAGCAGCCGATTAGCCGGAGCCGGGGAGCTGTTTTTT. This sequence joins TRBV11-3 and TRBJ2-2; D gene uncertain. The V and J ends lost 5 bases and 6 bases respectively, with 13 bases between them. Germline CDR1 and CDR2: SGHNT and YENEEA. The length of the CDR3 is 14 residues.